The 28 T cell receptor beta chains given below trace back to one sample, sequenced in a study of blood T cell repertoires in COVID-19. TCRdb's table, derived via immunoSEQ multiplex PCR, lists solely in-frame clones and lacks some. The sample records approximately 240,000 clones, approximately 80% being singletons. Source material: peripheral blood. Every receptor here comes from a woman aged 55-69 years who had recovered from COVID-19.

The chain joins TRBV2 to TRBJ1-1; no reliable D call. V lost 6 bases, J lost 2 bases, and 13 bases lay in between. Germline CDR1 SNHLY, CDR2 FYNNEI. CDR3 length: 14 amino acids. The CDR3 region is CASRREEFNTEAFF. The CDR3 DNA reads as TGTGCCAGCAGGAGGGAGGAGTTTAACACTGAAGCTTTCTTT.

Notes on this clone: Within the sample, other DNA sequences also encode this same CDR3. V and J are TRBV9 and TRBJ1-1; 8 bases are shared with TRBD1. This CDR3 is 14 amino acids long. Trimming removed 2 bases from V and 1 base from J; junction bases left unmatched: 1. Germline loops: CDR1 SGDLS, CDR2 YYNGEE. CDR3 coding DNA: TGTGCCAGCAGCGTTCAGGGGGCGAACACTGAAGCTTTCTTT. This sequence encodes CASSVQGANTEAFF.

Concerning this clone: Additional DNA sequences in this sample encode the identical CDR3. The gene calls are TRBV2 and TRBJ2-5; TRBD2 matches at 8 bases. The CDR3 totals 16 residues. Germline assignment: CDR1 SNHLY and CDR2 FYNNEI. V gave up 2 bases and J gave up 1 base; unmatched junction bases: 6. The CDR3 loop is CASSELSGGPQETQYF. CDR3 nucleotides: TGTGCCAGCAGTGAACTCAGCGGGGGACCCCAAGAGACCCAGTACTTC.

This rearrangement joins TRBV24-1 to TRBJ2-5; TRBD2 aligns across 9 bases. CDR1 and CDR2 from the germline V gene are KGHDR and SFDVKD. The CDR3 runs to 13 residues. The J segment lost 4 bases and the V segment lost 6 bases, leaving 2 bases of the junction unmatched. The CDR3 DNA follows: TGTGCCACCAGTAGCGGGGGGCTAGAGACCCAGTACTTC. Its protein is CATSSGGLETQYF.

The V gene is TRBV4-1, the J gene TRBJ2-1; D is undetermined. Germline V gene data show CDR1 as MGHRA and CDR2 as YSYEKL. V was shortened by 3 bases and J by 9 bases, with 3 bases between the two germline ends. This CDR3 spans 10 amino acids. As DNA, the CDR3 is TGCGCCAGCAGCCACTCTGAGCAGTTCTTC. Translating gives CASSHSEQFF.

The chain is built from TRBV19 and TRBJ2-7; D is perhaps TRBD1 (6 bases). V lost 0 bases, J lost 2 bases, and 14 bases lay in between. Germline assignment: CDR1 LNHDA and CDR2 SQIVND (reference sequence). There are 16 residues in the CDR3. Written as DNA, the CDR3 is TGTGCCAGTAGTATAGATGGGACACTCCACCCCTACGAGCAGTACTTC. It specifies CASSIDGTLHPYEQYF.

V usage is TRBV5-4 and J usage is TRBJ1-4; TRBD1 matches at 8 bases. Germline V gene sequence: CDR1 SGHNT, CDR2 YYREEE (reference sequence). The junction had 6 bases not matched to a gene; V was cut back by 4 bases and J by 4 bases. This CDR3 region has 15 residues. DNA of the CDR3: TGTGCCAGCAGCCCCGGACAGGGAGTTAATGAAAAACTGTTTTTT. Protein product: CASSPGQGVNEKLFF.

The chain links TRBV30 to TRBJ2-7; 7 bases fit TRBD2. CDR1 and CDR2 (germline): GTSNPN, SVGIG (reference sequence). The CDR3 totals 16 residues. The trim removed 2 bases at V and 6 bases at J, leaving 16 bases unmatched. CDR3 bases: TGTGCCTGGAGTCTTTCCCTAGCGGAGGGGCCACGCGAGCAGTACTTC. Translation gives CAWSLSLAEGPREQYF.

The chain employs TRBV7-8 and TRBJ1-4, with D tentatively TRBD1 (6 bases). This CDR3 is built from 15 residues. From germline, CDR1 is SGHVS and CDR2 FQNEAQ. V shed 2 bases and J shed 14 bases, with 21 bases lying between them. This CDR3 is CASSLRAGRGSGLFF. CDR3 nucleotide sequence: TGTGCCAGCAGCTTACGGGCCGGGAGGGGGTCAGGTCTGTTTTTT.

Worth noting for this clone: The same CDR3 arises from other DNA sequences in this sample as well. The genes are TRBV27 and TRBJ1-1; D is perhaps TRBD1 (5 bases). Germline V lookup: CDR1 MNHEY, CDR2 SMNVEV (reference sequence). Deletions cut 4 bases from V and 1 base from J, with 7 bases between. This CDR3 has 13 residues. The CDR3 sequence: CASSSTGNTEAFF. The CDR3 nucleotides read TGTGCCAGCAGTTCAACAGGGAACACTGAAGCTTTCTTT.

V and J are TRBV5-1 and TRBJ2-7; perhaps TRBD2 as D (5 bases). V lost 0 bases, J lost 6 bases, and 10 bases lay in between. CDR3 length equals 13 residues. Germline V gives CDR1 SGHRS, CDR2 YFSETQ. The CDR3 here is CASSLASRGEQYF. As DNA, the CDR3 is TGCGCCAGCAGCTTGGCTTCCCGGGGCGAGCAGTACTTC.

The V and J genes are TRBV2 and TRBJ1-2; the match to TRBD1 covers 7 bases. The CDR3 is made up of 13 amino acids. V lost 5 bases, J lost 5 bases, and 5 bases stayed unmatched. Germline CDR1 reads SNHLY; CDR2 reads FYNNEI. The CDR3 loop is CASSPRDSYGYTF. The CDR3 bases are TGTGCCAGCAGTCCCCGGGACAGTTATGGCTACACCTTC.

This chain joins TRBV30 and TRBJ1-2, with 7 bases aligning to TRBD1. V was pared by 5 bases and J by 4 bases, with 13 bases of the junction left unmatched. Germline-derived CDR1 and CDR2 are GTSNPN and SVGIG (reference sequence). CDR3 size: 15 residues. The CDR3 DNA follows: TGTGCCTGGTACGGAATCGAGACAGGGTTCTATGGCTACACCTTC. This translates into CAWYGIETGFYGYTF.

This clone was observed once. The chain carries TRBV7-6 and TRBJ2-3; 10 nucleotides agree with TRBD2. The CDR3 has 19 amino acids. The J segment lost 1 base and the V segment lost 5 bases, leaving 15 bases of the junction unmatched. Germline-derived CDR1 and CDR2 are SGHVS and FNYEAQ. CDR3 loop: CASSPHPQRGGRGTDTQYF. As DNA, the CDR3 is TGTGCCAGCAGCCCCCACCCCCAGCGGGGGGGCCGGGGCACAGATACGCAGTATTTT.

This chain connects TRBV5-6 to TRBJ1-4, with D possibly matching TRBD1 (5 bases). The V gene's germline CDR1 is SGHDT and CDR2 YYEEEE. CDR3 size: 16 residues. Trimming took 5 bases from V and 7 from J, leaving 21 bases between them. Here the CDR3 reads CASSHLGGQRGEKLFF. CDR3 DNA sequence: TGTGCCAGCAGTCATCTCGGAGGGCAGAGGGGTGAAAAACTGTTTTTT.

The chain joins TRBV5-1 to TRBJ1-2; 8 nucleotides match TRBD1. CDR1 is SGHRS and CDR2 is YFSETQ in the germline V gene. CDR3 length: 13 amino acids. Trimming at V came to 0 bases and at J to 9 bases, leaving 4 bases not matched to a gene. The CDR3 region has the DNA TGCGCCAGCAGCTTGGGGGGACAGGCTAGCTACACCTTC. Residues: CASSLGGQASYTF.

The chain couples TRBV6-2 or TRBV6-3 to TRBJ1-1; 7 nucleotides line up with TRBD1. This CDR3 contains 15 residues. The junction had 7 bases not matched to a gene; V was cut back by 2 bases and J by 4 bases. Germline assignment: CDR1 MNHEY and CDR2 SVGEGT. The CDR3 is CASSYPTTGLTEAFF. The CDR3 DNA reads TGTGCCAGCAGTTACCCTACGACAGGGCTCACTGAAGCTTTCTTT.

In nucleotides, the CDR3 is TGTGCCAGCAGCCGTCGGATTAGCGGGGGGGTTTCCTACGAGCAGTACTTC. Translated, it gives CASSRRISGGVSYEQYF. V and J are TRBV7-2 and TRBJ2-7; TRBD2 matches 11 bases. Unmatched junction bases numbered 10, after V lost 5 bases and J lost 1 base. Germline CDR1 reads SGHTA; CDR2 reads FQGNSA. The CDR3 runs 17 residues.

The rearrangement links TRBV4-3 to TRBJ1-2, with TRBD1 matching 9 bases. Germline lookup yields CDR1 LGHNA and CDR2 YSLEER. V dropped 4 bases and J dropped 4; count of bases not matched to a gene: 10. The CDR3 runs to 16 residues. The CDR3 bases are TGCGCCAGCAGCCCGAGAACGGGACAGGGTACCTATGGCTACACCTTC. It codes for CASSPRTGQGTYGYTF.

The V gene is TRBV5-4, the J gene TRBJ1-2; no firm D call. Germline lookup yields CDR1 SGHNT and CDR2 YYREEE (reference sequence). The V and J ends lost 10 bases and 0 bases respectively, with 13 bases between them. The CDR3 loop spans 13 amino acids. Written as DNA, the CDR3 is TGTGCCTTACATACAGTAGCTAACTATGGCTACACCTTC. Translated: CALHTVANYGYTF.

The chain links TRBV28 to TRBJ1-5; D gene unclear. CDR3 size: 15 residues. V was shortened by 6 bases and J by 2 bases, with 14 bases between the two germline ends. The V gene's germline CDR1 is MDHEN and CDR2 SYDVKM. For the CDR3, the DNA is TGTGCCAGCAGGGAAACCGGGAGGGGCAATCAGCCCCAGCATTTT. Residues: CASRETGRGNQPQHF.

The rearrangement links TRBV5-1 to TRBJ2-3; D gene ambiguous. V shed 4 bases and J shed 0 bases, with 3 bases lying between them. CDR1 and CDR2 from the germline V gene are SGHRS and YFSETQ. This CDR3 is 12 amino acids long. The CDR3 spells CASSQSTDTQYF. The CDR3 nucleotides are TGCGCCAGCAGCCAGAGCACAGATACGCAGTATTTT.

This clone has a handful of counts. The chain joins TRBV10-2 to TRBJ1-5, with 7 bases identical to TRBD1. CDR3 length equals 14 residues. The germline gives CDR1 WSHSY, CDR2 SAAADI. The J segment lost 4 bases and the V segment lost 5 bases, leaving 5 bases of the junction unmatched. CDR3 amino acids: CASSWAGGNQPQHF. The CDR3 DNA sequence: TGCGCCAGCAGTTGGGCAGGGGGGAATCAGCCCCAGCATTTT.

The chain carries TRBV6-6 and TRBJ2-7, with D tentatively TRBD2 (6 bases). The CDR3 runs to 13 residues. The V and J ends lost 2 bases and 3 bases respectively, with 8 bases between them. Germline-derived CDR1 and CDR2 are MNHNY and SVGAGI (reference sequence). CDR3 DNA: TGTGCCAGCAGTTACCGGGAGAACTACGAGCAGTACTTC. Translation: CASSYRENYEQYF.

The chain has TRBV15 and TRBJ1-4; possibly TRBD1 for D (5 bases). This CDR3 is built from 15 residues. Germline CDR1 is LNHNV and CDR2 is YYDKDF (reference sequence). The V and J ends lost 3 bases and 3 bases respectively, with 11 bases between them. The CDR3 bases are TGTGCCACCAGCAGGGCCGGGACTTCTAATGAAAAACTGTTTTTT. Its translation: CATSRAGTSNEKLFF.

The CDR3 is CASSLTAGTEAFF. The DNA for the CDR3 is TGTGCCAGCAGTCTTACAGCTGGGACTGAAGCTTTCTTT. V usage is TRBV7-2 and J usage is TRBJ1-1; D remains unclear. The V and J ends lost 6 bases and 5 bases respectively, with 13 bases between them. The CDR3 covers 13 residues. In germline, CDR1 is SGHTA, CDR2 FQGNSA.

This clone came up once. The chain combines TRBV9 with TRBJ2-5; TRBD1 matches at 11 bases. The V gene's germline CDR1 is SGDLS and CDR2 YYNGEE. This CDR3 is built from 15 residues. V lost 2 bases and J lost 5; bases outside the gene matches: 5. The CDR3 coding sequence is TGTGCCAGCAGCGTCGGGACAGGGGGAAGCGAGACCCAGTACTTC. This gives the protein CASSVGTGGSETQYF. The full variable domain, with the rest looked up from reference TRBV9 and TRBJ2-5, is DSGVTQTPKHLITATGQRVTLRCSPRSGDLSVYWYQQSLDQGLQFLIQYYNGEERAKGNILERFSAQQFPDLHSELNLSSLELGDSALYFCASSVGTGGSETQYFGPGTRLLVL.

The chain combines TRBV19 with TRBJ2-2; 8 bases are shared with TRBD1. CDR3 length equals 15 residues. The V and J ends lost 4 bases and 4 bases, in that order; junction bases with no gene match: 5. From germline, CDR1 is LNHDA and CDR2 SQIVND (reference sequence). Written as DNA, the CDR3 is TGTGCCAGTAGTAAGACAGGGGTCGGCACCGGGGAGCTGTTTTTT. This gives the protein CASSKTGVGTGELFF.